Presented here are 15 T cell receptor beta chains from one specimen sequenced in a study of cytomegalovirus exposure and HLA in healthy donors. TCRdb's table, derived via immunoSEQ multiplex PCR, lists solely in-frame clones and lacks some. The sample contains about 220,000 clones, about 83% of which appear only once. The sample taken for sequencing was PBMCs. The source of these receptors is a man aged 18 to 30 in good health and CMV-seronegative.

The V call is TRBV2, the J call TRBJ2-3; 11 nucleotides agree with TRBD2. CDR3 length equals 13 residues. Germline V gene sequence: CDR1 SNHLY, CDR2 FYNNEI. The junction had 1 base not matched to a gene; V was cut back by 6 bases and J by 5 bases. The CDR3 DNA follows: TGTGCCAGCAGAGGACTAGCGGGAGATACGCAGTATTTT. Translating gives CASRGLAGDTQYF.

The CDR3: CASGLARFGELFF. Here the CDR3 DNA reads TGTGCCAGCGGACTGGCAAGATTCGGGGAGCTGTTTTTT. The gene calls are TRBV9 and TRBJ2-2; tentatively, D is TRBD2 (5 bases). Between the trimmed V and J ends, which lost 7 bases and 7 bases, there was a span of 14 bases. The CDR3 has 13 amino acids. The V gene's germline CDR1 is SGDLS and CDR2 YYNGEE.

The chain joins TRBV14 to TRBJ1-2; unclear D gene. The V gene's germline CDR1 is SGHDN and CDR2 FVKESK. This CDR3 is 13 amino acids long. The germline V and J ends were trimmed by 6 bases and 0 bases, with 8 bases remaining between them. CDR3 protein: CASRRGANYGYTF. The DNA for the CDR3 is TGTGCCAGCAGACGGGGAGCTAACTATGGCTACACCTTC.

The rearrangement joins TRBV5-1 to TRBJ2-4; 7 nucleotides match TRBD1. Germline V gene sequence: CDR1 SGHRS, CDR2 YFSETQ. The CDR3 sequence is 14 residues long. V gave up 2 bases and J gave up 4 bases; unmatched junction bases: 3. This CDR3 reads CASSLQGQKNIQYF. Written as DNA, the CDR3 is TGCGCCAGCAGCTTACAGGGACAGAAAAACATTCAGTACTTC.

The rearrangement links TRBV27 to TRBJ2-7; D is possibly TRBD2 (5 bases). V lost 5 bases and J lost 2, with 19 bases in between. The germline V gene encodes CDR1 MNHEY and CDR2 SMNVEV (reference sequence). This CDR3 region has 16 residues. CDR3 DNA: TGTGCCAGCAGTAGACTCCTGGGAGAGGGCCCCTACGAGCAGTACTTC. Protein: CASSRLLGEGPYEQYF.

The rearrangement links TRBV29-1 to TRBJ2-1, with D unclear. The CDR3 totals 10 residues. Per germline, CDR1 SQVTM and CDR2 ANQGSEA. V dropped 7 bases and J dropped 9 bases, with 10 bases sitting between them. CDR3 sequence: CSAKSGEQFF. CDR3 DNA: TGCAGCGCAAAATCGGGTGAGCAGTTCTTC.

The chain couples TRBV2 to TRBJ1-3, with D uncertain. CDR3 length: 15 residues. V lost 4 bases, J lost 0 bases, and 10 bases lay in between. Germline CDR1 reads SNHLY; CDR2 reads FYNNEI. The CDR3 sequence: CASSVDSRSGNTIYF. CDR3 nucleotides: TGTGCCAGCAGTGTGGACTCCCGCTCTGGAAACACCATATATTTT.

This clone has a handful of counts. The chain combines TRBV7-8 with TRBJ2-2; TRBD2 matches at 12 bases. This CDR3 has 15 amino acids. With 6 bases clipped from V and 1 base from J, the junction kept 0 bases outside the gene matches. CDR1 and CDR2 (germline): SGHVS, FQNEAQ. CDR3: CASRLAGGNTGELFF. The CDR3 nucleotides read TGTGCCAGCAGACTAGCGGGGGGGAACACCGGGGAGCTGTTTTTT.

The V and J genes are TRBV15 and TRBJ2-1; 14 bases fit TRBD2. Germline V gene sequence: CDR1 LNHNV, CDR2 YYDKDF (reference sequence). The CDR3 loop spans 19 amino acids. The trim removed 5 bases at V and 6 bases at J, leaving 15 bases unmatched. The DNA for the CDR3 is TGTGCCACCAGCGGGCCCGGGACTAGCGGGAGTAGTCGTAGCAATGAGCAGTTCTTC. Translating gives CATSGPGTSGSSRSNEQFF.

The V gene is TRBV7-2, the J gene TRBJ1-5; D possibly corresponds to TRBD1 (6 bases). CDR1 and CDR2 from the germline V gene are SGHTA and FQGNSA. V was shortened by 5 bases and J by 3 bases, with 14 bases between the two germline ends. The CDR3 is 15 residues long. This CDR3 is CASSEAGVPNQPQHF. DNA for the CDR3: TGTGCCAGCAGCGAAGCAGGGGTTCCCAATCAGCCCCAGCATTTT.

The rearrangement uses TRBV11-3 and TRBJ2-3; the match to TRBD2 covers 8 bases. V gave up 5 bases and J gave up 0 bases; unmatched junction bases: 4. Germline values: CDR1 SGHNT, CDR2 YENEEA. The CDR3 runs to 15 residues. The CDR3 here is CASSPGRGSTDTQYF. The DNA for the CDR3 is TGTGCCAGCAGCCCCGGGAGGGGGAGCACAGATACGCAGTATTTT.

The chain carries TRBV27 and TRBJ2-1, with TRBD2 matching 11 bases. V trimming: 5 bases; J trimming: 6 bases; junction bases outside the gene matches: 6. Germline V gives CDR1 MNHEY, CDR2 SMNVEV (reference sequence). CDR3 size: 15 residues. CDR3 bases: TGTGCCAGCAGTATACTAGCGGGAGCTCGCAATGAGCAGTTCTTC. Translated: CASSILAGARNEQFF.

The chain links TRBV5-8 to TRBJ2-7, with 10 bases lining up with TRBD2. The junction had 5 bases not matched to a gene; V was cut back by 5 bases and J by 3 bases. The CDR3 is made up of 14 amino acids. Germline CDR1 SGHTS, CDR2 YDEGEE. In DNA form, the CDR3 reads TGTGCCAGCAGGCCGGGACTAGCGCTCTACGAGCAGTACTTC. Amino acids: CASRPGLALYEQYF.

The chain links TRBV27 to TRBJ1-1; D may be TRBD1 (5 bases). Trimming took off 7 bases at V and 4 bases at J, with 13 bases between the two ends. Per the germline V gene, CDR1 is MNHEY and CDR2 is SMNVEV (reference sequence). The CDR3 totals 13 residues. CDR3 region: CASKLQGPTEAFF. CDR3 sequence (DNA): TGTGCCAGCAAGCTGCAGGGTCCCACTGAAGCTTTCTTT.

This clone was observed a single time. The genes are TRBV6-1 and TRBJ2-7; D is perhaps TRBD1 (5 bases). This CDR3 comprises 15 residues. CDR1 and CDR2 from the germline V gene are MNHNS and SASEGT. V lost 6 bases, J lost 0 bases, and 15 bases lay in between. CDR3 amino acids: CASSDRDFPSYEQYF. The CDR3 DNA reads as TGTGCCAGCAGCGACAGAGATTTTCCCTCCTACGAGCAGTACTTC.